This T cell receptor (beta chain) was profiled in a study of cytomegalovirus exposure and HLA in healthy donors. The study's findings and limits: In a later analysis, TCR beta V- and J-gene trimming showed a link to a missense DCLRE1C variant. Rare TCR sequences dominated, though some public TCRs recurred in many donors.

This clone appeared once. Antigen unknown. Other DNA sequences of this sample code for an identical CDR3. Vbeta (60) and Jbeta (13) primers were used in the PCR. Data came from immunoSEQ multiplex PCR; TCRdb stores just in-frame clones and leaves some out. The repertoire holds roughly 66,000 clones, with roughly 74% as singletons. In germline, CDR1 is KGHSH, CDR2 LQKENI. The CDR3 contains 14 residues. V dropped 3 bases and J dropped 2 bases, with 8 bases sitting between them. The chain combines TRBV18 with TRBJ1-5, with a weak D call TRBD1 (6 bases). This sequence originates from a man younger than 30 in good health and CMV-seropositive. The sequenced sample consisted of PBMCs. CDR3 nucleotide sequence: TGTGCCAGCTCACCGCCAGGGGGCAATCAGCCCCAGCATTTT. This gives the protein CASSPPGGNQPQHF.